Listed below are T cell receptor beta chains from one sample, sequenced in a study of blood T cells in healthy people across ages. TCRdb independently ran MiXCR on the 5' RACE reads; one entry per CDR3 protein. The repertoire holds approximately 1.5 million distinct CDR3 sequences, 34% seen once, with 11% in the top ten. Sequencing was performed on blood. These receptors originate from a woman in her thirties in good health. Each CDR3 is given with its conserved first and last residue. Fields, in order: CDR3 length, V gene, J gene, CDR3 protein.

18	TRBV7-2	TRBJ2-5	CASRRGFGTARYRETQYF
15	TRBV2	TRBJ1-5	CASSPRTGGGQPLHF
16	TRBV6-6	TRBJ1-4	CASSPEMQGPHEKLFF
13	TRBV20-1	TRBJ2-1	CSARKQLNDEQFF
20	TRBV6-1	TRBJ1-5	CASRDPAGTGVPYSNQPQHF
13	TRBV27	TRBJ2-7	CASSMAGAYEQYF
16	TRBV7-9	TRBJ1-5	CASSLGTGPSNQPQHF
17	TRBV7-8	TRBJ2-1	CASSLKRASGGSDEQFF
15	TRBV3-1	TRBJ2-7	CASSRTLGEGYEQYF
13	TRBV28	TRBJ1-2	CASSLYEQSGYTF
14	TRBV6-6	TRBJ2-7	CASSSAGERYEQYF
18	TRBV15	TRBJ2-4	CATSRDWNLGSAKSIQYF
14	TRBV9	TRBJ1-1	CASSVEPGWAEAFF
16	TRBV27	TRBJ2-1	CASSLLAGGPGDEQFF
9	TRBV29-1	TRBJ2-1	CSVDDEQFF
13	TRBV7-9	TRBJ2-5	CASSFTNGGAQYF
16	TRBV6-6	.	CASSSQDLAGARTQYF
15	TRBV6-5	TRBJ2-1	CASSYAAGVHNEQFF
18	TRBV7-6	TRBJ2-1	CASSASGGGYSSYNEQFF
14	TRBV28	TRBJ2-7	CASSPGGDVYEQYF
14	TRBV11-1	TRBJ1-1	CASSHLEGGTEAFF
12	TRBV5-1	TRBJ2-5	CASSYLDETQYF
15	TRBV12-3/TRBV12-4	TRBJ2-3	CASSLKAGVTDAQYF
12	TRBV20-1	TRBJ1-2	CSAAGTESSYTF
16	TRBV6-1	TRBJ2-5	CASSERGRLNQETQYF
14	TRBV28	TRBJ1-2	CASSVGQGIYGYTF
15	TRBV4-1	TRBJ2-5	CASSQDHRGPETQYF
18	TRBV14	TRBJ1-2	CASSQEVLTSSGNYGYTF
17	TRBV5-1	TRBJ2-7	CASSSGLAGVKNYEQYF
15	TRBV7-2	TRBJ2-7	CASSLVAGGLYEQYF
16	TRBV5-6	TRBJ1-1	CASSFEQGRRNTEAFF
12	TRBV20-1	.	CSARDLTGEQYF
15	TRBV20-1	TRBJ2-3	CSARIPFIGTDTQYF
15	TRBV12-3/TRBV12-4	TRBJ2-1	CASSPYVVAGNQQFF
15	TRBV30	TRBJ2-1	CAWSDPTRSGNEQFF
14	TRBV7-3	TRBJ2-5	CASSPDRAVETQYF
12	TRBV9	TRBJ2-7	CASEGAWGEQYF
17	TRBV5-1	TRBJ2-1	CASHKGGRANEFDEQFF
15	TRBV5-5	TRBJ1-2	CASSLDRDPIWGYTF
16	TRBV9	TRBJ2-5	CASSETGTGVEETQYF